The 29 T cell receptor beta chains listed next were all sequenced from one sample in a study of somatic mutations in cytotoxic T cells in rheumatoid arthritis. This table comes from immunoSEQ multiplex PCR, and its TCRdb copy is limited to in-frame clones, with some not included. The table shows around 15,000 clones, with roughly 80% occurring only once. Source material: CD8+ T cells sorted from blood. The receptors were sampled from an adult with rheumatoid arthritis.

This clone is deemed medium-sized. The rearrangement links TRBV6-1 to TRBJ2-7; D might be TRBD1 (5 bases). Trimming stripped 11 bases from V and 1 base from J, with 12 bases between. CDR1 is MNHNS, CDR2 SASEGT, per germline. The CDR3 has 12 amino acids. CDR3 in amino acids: CASATASYEQYF. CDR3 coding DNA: TGTGCCTCTGCGACAGCTTCCTACGAGCAGTACTTC.

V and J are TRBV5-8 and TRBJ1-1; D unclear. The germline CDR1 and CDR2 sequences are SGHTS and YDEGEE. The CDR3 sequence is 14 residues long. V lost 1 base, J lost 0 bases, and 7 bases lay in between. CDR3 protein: CASSLRRMNTEAFF. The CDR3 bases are TGTGCCAGCAGCTTGAGACGGATGAACACTGAAGCTTTCTTT.

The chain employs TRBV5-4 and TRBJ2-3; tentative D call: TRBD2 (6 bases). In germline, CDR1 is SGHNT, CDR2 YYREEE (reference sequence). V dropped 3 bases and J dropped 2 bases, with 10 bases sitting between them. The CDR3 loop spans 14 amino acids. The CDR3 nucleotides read TGTGCCAGCAGCTCGGGACTTATCACAGATACGCAGTATTTT. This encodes CASSSGLITDTQYF.

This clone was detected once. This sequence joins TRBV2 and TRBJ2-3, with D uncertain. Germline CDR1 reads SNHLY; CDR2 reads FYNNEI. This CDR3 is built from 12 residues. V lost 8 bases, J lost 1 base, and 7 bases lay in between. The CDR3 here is CASPPGTDTQYF. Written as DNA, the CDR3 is TGTGCCAGCCCCCCGGGCACAGATACGCAGTATTTT.

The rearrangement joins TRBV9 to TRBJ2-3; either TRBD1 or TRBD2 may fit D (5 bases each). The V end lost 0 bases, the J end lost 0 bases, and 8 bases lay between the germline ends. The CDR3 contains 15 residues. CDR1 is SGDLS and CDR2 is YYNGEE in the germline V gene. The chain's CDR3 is CASSVAGRSTDTQYF. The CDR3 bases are TGTGCCAGCAGCGTAGCGGGGCGTAGCACAGATACGCAGTATTTT.

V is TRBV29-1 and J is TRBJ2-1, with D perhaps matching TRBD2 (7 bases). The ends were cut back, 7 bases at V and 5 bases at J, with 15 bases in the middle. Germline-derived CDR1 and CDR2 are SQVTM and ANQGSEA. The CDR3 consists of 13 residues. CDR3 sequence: CSGGGHGNNEQFF. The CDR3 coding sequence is TGCAGCGGGGGGGGACACGGGAACAATGAGCAGTTCTTC.

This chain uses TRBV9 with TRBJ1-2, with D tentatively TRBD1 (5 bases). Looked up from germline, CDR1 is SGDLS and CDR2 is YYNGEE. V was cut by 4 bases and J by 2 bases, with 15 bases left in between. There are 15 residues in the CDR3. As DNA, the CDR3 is TGTGCCAGCAGCCCCCAAGGGGCCTTGAACTATGGCTACACCTTC. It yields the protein CASSPQGALNYGYTF.

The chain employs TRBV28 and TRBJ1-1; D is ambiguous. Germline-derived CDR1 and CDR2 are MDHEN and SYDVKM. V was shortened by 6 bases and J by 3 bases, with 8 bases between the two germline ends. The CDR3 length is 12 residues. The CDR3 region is CASSKLDTEAFF. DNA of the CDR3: TGTGCCAGCAGCAAGTTGGACACTGAAGCTTTCTTT.

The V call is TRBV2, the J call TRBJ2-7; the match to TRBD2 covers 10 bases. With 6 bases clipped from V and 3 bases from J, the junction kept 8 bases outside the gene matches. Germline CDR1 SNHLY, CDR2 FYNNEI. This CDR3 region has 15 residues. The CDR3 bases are TGTGCCAGCAGCTCTAGCGGGGGAGAATTCTACGAGCAGTACTTC. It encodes CASSSSGGEFYEQYF. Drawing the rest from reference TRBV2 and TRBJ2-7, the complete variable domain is EPEVTQTPSHQVTQMGQEVILRCVPISNHLYFYWYRQILGQKVEFLVSFYNNEISEKSEIFDDQFSVERPDGSNFTLKIRSTKLEDSAMYFCASSSSGGEFYEQYFGPGTRLTVT.

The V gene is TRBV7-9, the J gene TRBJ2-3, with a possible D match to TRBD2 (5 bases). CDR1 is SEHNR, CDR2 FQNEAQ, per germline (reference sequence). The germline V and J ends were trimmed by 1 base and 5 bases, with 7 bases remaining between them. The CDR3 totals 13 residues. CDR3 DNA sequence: TGTGCCAGCAGCTTAGAGGCGGGAGATACGCAGTATTTT. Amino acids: CASSLEAGDTQYF.

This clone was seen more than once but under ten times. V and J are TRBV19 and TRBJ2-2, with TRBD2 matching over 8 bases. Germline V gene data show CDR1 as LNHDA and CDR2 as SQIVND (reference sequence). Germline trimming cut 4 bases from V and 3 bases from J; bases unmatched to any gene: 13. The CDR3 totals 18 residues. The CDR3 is CASSTREGGALYTGELFF. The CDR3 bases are TGTGCCAGTAGTACCCGGGAGGGGGGGGCCTTGTACACCGGGGAGCTGTTTTTT.

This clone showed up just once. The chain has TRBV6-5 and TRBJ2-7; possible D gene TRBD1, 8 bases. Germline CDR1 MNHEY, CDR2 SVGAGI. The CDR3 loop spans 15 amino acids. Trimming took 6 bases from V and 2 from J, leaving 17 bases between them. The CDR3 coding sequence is TGTGCCAGCAGAGGGGGGGACAGGTCGGCCTACGAGCAGTACTTC. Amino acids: CASRGGDRSAYEQYF.

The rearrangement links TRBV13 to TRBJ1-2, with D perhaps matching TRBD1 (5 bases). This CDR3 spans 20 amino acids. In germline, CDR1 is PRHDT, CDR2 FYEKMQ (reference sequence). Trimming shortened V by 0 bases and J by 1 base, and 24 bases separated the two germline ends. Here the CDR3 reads CASSLGPLTETTWGNYGYTF. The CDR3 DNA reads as TGTGCCAGCAGCTTAGGACCGCTGACAGAGACAACTTGGGGTAACTATGGCTACACCTTC.

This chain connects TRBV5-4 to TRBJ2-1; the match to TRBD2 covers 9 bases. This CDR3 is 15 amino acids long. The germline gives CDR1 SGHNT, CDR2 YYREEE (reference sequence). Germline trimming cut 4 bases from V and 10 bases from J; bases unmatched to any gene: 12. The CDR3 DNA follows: TGTGCCAGCAGCCGGGGGGCAGCGGGGGGAGGGGAGCAGTTCTTC. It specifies CASSRGAAGGGEQFF. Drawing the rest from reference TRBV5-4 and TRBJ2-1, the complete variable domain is ETGVTQSPTHLIKTRGQQVTLRCSSQSGHNTVSWYQQALGQGPQFIFQYYREEENGRGNFPPRFSGLQFPNYSSELNVNALELDDSALYLCASSRGAAGGGEQFFGPGTRLTVL.

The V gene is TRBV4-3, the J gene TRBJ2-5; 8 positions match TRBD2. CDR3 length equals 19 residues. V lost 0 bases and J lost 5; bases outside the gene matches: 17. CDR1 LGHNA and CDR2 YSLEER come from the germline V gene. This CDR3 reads CASSQDFSGGGLVKETQYF. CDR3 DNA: TGCGCCAGCAGCCAAGATTTCTCGGGAGGGGGGTTAGTAAAGGAGACCCAGTACTTC.

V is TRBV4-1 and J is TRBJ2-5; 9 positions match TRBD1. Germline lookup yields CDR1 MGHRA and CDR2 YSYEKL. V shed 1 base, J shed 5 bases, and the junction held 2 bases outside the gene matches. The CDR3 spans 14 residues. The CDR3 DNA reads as TGCGCCAGCAGCCAAGGACAGGGGGGGGAGACCCAGTACTTC. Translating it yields CASSQGQGGETQYF.

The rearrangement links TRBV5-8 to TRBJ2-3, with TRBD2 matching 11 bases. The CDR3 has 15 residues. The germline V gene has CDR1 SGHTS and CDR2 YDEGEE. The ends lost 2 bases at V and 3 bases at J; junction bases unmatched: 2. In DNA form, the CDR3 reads TGTGCCAGCAGCTTAGGGACTAGCGGAACAGATACGCAGTATTTT. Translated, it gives CASSLGTSGTDTQYF.

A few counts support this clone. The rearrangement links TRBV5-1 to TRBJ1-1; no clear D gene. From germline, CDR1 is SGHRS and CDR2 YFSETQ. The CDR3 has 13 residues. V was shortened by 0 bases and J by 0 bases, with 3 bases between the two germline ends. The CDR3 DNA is TGCGCCAGCAGCTTGGACATGAACACTGAAGCTTTCTTT. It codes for CASSLDMNTEAFF. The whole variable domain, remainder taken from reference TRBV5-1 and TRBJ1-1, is KAGVTQTPRYLIKTRGQQVTLSCSPISGHRSVSWYQQTPGQGLQFLFEYFSETQRNKGNFPGRFSGRQFSNSRSEMNVSTLELGDSALYLCASSLDMNTEAFFGQGTRLTVV.

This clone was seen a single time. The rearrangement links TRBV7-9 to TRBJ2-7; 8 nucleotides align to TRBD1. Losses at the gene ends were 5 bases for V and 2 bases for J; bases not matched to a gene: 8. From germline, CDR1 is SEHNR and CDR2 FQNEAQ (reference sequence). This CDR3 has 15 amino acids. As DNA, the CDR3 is TGTGCCAGCAGCCACCTGGGACAGGAGACCTACGAGCAGTACTTC. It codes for CASSHLGQETYEQYF. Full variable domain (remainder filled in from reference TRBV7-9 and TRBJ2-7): DTGVSQNPRHKITKRGQNVTFRCDPISEHNRLYWYRQTLGQGPEFLTYFQNEAQLEKSRLLSDRFSAERPKGSFSTLEIQRTEQGDSAMYLCASSHLGQETYEQYFGPGTRLTVT.

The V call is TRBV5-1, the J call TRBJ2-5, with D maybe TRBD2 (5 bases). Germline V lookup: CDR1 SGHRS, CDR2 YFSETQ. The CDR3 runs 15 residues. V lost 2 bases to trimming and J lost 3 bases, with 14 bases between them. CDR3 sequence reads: CASSFLLRGEETQYF. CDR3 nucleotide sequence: TGCGCCAGCAGCTTCCTACTCCGGGGAGAAGAGACCCAGTACTTC.

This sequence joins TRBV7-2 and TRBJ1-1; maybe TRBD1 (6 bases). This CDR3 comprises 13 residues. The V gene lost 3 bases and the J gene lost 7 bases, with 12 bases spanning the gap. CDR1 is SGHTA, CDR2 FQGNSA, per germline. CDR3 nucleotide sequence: TGTGCCAGCAGCTTCGCAGGGGCCGATGAAGCTTTCTTT. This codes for CASSFAGADEAFF.

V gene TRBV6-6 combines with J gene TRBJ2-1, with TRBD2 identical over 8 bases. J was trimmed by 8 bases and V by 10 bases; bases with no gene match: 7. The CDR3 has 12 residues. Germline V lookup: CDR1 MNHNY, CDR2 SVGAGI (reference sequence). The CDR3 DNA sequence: TGTGCCACCACCGGGGGGGGCGATGAGCAGTTCTTC. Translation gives CATTGGGDEQFF.

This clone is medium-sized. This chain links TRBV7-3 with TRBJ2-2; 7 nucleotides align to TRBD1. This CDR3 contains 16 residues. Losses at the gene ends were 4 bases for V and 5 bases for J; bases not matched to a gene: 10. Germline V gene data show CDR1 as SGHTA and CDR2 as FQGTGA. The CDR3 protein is CASSSTGVHRTGELFF. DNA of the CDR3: TGTGCCAGCAGCTCTACAGGGGTTCATAGGACCGGGGAGCTGTTTTTT.

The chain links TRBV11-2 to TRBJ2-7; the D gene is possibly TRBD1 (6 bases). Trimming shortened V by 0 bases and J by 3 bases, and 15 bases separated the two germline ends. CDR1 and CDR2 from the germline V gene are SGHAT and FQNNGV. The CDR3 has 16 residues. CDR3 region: CASSLDSLPGDYEQYF. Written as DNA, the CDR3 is TGTGCCAGCAGCTTAGATTCACTACCAGGGGACTACGAGCAGTACTTC.

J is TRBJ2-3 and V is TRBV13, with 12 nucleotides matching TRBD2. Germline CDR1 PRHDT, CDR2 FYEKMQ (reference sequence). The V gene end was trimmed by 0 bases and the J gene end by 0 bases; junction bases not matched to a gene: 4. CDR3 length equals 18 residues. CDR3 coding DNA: TGTGCCAGCAGCTTAGGTGGACTAGCGGGGACAAGCACAGATACGCAGTATTTT. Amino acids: CASSLGGLAGTSTDTQYF.

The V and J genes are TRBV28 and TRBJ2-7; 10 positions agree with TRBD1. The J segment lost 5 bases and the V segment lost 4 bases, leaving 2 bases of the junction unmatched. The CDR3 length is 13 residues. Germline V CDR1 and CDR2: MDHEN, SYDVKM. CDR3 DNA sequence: TGTGCCAGCAGTTGGGGGACAGGGGACGAGCAGTACTTC. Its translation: CASSWGTGDEQYF. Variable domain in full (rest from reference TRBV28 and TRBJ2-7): DVKVTQSSRYLVKRTGEKVFLECVQDMDHENMFWYRQDPGLGLRLIYFSYDVKMKEKGDIPEGYSVSREKKERFSLILESASTNQTSMYLCASSWGTGDEQYFGPGTRLTVT.

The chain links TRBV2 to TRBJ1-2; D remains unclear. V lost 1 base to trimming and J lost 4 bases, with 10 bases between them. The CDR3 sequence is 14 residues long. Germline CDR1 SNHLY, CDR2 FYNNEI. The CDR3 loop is CASSEGRQSYGYTF. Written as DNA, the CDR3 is TGTGCCAGCAGTGAAGGGCGGCAGTCCTATGGCTACACCTTC.

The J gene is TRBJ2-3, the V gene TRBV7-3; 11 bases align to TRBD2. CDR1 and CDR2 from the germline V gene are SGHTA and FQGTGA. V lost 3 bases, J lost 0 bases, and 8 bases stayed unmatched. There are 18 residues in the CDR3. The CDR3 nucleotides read TGTGCCAGCAGCTTCTCCGGGACTAGCGGTCCTAGCACAGATACGCAGTATTTT. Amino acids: CASSFSGTSGPSTDTQYF. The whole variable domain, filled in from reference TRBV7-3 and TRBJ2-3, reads GAGVSQTPSNKVTEKGKYVELRCDPISGHTALYWYRQSLGQGPEFLIYFQGTGAADDSGLPNDRFFAVRPEGSVSTLKIQRTERGDSAVYLCASSFSGTSGPSTDTQYFGPGTRLTVL.

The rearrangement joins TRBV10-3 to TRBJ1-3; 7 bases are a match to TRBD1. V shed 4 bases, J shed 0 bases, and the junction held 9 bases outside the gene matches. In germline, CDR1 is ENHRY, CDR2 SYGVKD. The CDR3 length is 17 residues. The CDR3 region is CAISGPTRGNSGNTIYF. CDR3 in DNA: TGTGCCATCAGTGGCCCTACCAGGGGGAACTCTGGAAACACCATATATTTT.